The text below deals with one T cell receptor beta chain. Germline values: CDR1 SEHNR, CDR2 FQNEAQ (reference sequence). Trimming cost V 5 bases and J 2 bases, with 11 bases left between them. The CDR3 runs to 14 residues. This sample stems from a study of response to subunit inactivated influenza vaccine. TCRdb re-analysed the RT-PCR reads in MiXCR, keeping a single row per CDR3 protein. The repertoire has 550,000 to 650,000 distinct CDR3 sequences, about 12% of them found once; the top ten carry approximately 10%. V usage is TRBV7-9 and J usage is TRBJ2-3, with D uncertain. The specimen comprised PBMCs from blood, sampled on the day of vaccination. The sequence was collected from a man aged 50-60 years who received an inactivated influenza vaccine. CDR3 residues: CASSPLGPTDTQYF. The CDR3 DNA reads TGTGCCAGCAGCCCCCTGGGTCCCACAGATACGCAGTATTTT.